Here is one TCR beta chain with its context. Its target is not known. This specimen comes from a study of metastatic and nonmetastatic thyroid tumors. Looking at the study overall: For malignant and benign thyroid patients, tumor or nodule tissue and blood were the sources whose repertoires were compared. Regarding the study as a whole: In both blood and tumor samples, TCR beta diversity was reported significantly higher for malignant than benign nodules.

Authors' analysis steps: Variation in CDR3 across clinicopathological groups served as the basis for constructing a distant-metastasis classifier in papillary thyroid cancer. TCRdb re-called clones via MiXCR from the PCR reads. Clone size and V and J calls follow TCRdb, not the original study. The table records tens of thousands of clones, about an eighth of them present only once. Germline-derived CDR1 and CDR2 are KGHSH and LQKENI. The CDR3 extends over 13 amino acids. V shed 6 bases and J shed 0 bases, with 8 bases lying between them. Not a single patient had been given any form of treatment at any point before undergoing thyroid surgery.

The receptor was isolated from a female donor with papillary thyroid cancer or a benign thyroid nodule (not recorded which). Some clones in this sample may be carry-over from other donors' samples. Sequences were obtained from blood. The chain employs TRBV18 and TRBJ1-1; no definite D call. CDR3 region: CASSTGMNTEAFF. The CDR3 DNA follows: TGTGCCAGCTCGACGGGCATGAACACTGAAGCTTTCTTT. The full variable domain, its missing parts supplied by reference TRBV18 and TRBJ1-1, is NAGVMQNPRHLVRRRGQEARLRCSPMKGHSHVYWYRQLPEEGLKFMVYLQKENIIDESGMPKERFSAEFPKEGPSILRIQQVVRGDSAAYFCASSTGMNTEAFFGQGTRLTVV.